This is a list of T cell receptor beta chains from one sample in a study of T-cell memory formation after mild COVID-19. TCRdb re-called the 5' RACE reads with MiXCR, one entry per CDR3 protein. The data show hundreds of thousands of distinct CDR3 sequences, approximately 20% seen once. Material for sequencing was PBMCs or a T cell subset sorted from them (not recorded which). Source of these receptors: an adult woman who had mild COVID-19 (a few samples of this study predate the infection). Cell type and time point are not known. The CDR3 runs from the conserved cysteine through the conserved F or W. The D gene is left open where the match is weak. Expanded clones get a size class; other rows say once, few or many, or leave the size out.

>-|-|TRBJ2-3|TRBV20-1
TGCAGTGCTAGCCCCAATACCGGACTTGACGGAGATACGCAGTATTTT
CSASPNTGLDGDTQYF
>-|-|TRBJ1-1|TRBV5-5
TGTGCCAGCAGAACGACTCCACAACGGGGCACTGAAGCTTTCTTT
CASRTTPQRGTEAFF
>-|-|TRBJ1-4|TRBV20-1
TGCAGTGCTACCGAGAGGACACTCGCAACTAATGAAAAACTGTTTTTT
CSATERTLATNEKLFF
>few|-|TRBJ1-1|TRBV19
TGTGCCAGTAGTATTCTTAGCAGGGTAACTGAAGCTTTCTTT
CASSILSRVTEAFF
>many|TRBD2|TRBJ2-2|TRBV20-1
TGCAGTGCTAGAGCAAGTCGACTAGCTGTCACCGGGGAGCTGTTTTTT
CSARASRLAVTGELFF
>many|TRBD1|TRBJ2-3|TRBV7-9
TGTGCCAGCAGCCGGGACAGGGGCACAGATACGCAGTATTTT
CASSRDRGTDTQYF
>-|TRBD2|TRBJ2-3|TRBV2
TGTGCCAGCAATAGCGGGAGGAGCACAGATACGCAGTATTTT
CASNSGRSTDTQYF
>-|TRBD2|TRBJ2-1|TRBV24-1
TGTGCCACCAGTGATCGGATTAGCGGGAGAGGAAGATACAATGAGCAGTTCTTC
CATSDRISGRGRYNEQFF
>-|TRBD2|TRBJ2-5|TRBV4-1
TGCGCCAGCAGCCCCCCCCTGCGGGGGGGAGAGACCCAGTACTTC
CASSPPLRGGETQYF
>-|-|TRBJ1-2|TRBV6-5
TGTGCCAGCAGTTACTCGCGGCAGGGAAACTATGGCTACACCTTC
CASSYSRQGNYGYTF
>-|TRBD2|TRBJ2-3|TRBV7-9
TGTGCCAGCAGCCGGGAAGGCGGGAGAAGCACAGATACGCAGTATTTT
CASSREGGRSTDTQYF
>many|TRBD1|TRBJ1-1|TRBV7-9
TGTGCCAGCAGCTTATACGGAGTATGGGACAGCGTAAACACTGAAGCTTTCTTT
CASSLYGVWDSVNTEAFF
>-|TRBD1|TRBJ2-7|TRBV27
TGTGCCAGCAGGGAGGACAGGGAAGATCGGTACGAGCAGTACTTC
CASREDREDRYEQYF
>-|-|TRBJ2-5|TRBV11-2
TGTGCCAGCAGCTTAGAGTCTTTGGGGAAAGAGACCCAGTACTTC
CASSLESLGKETQYF
>-|-|TRBJ2-1|TRBV2
TGTGCCAGCTGGGGCAGGGGGGCACTTTACTCCTACAATGAGCAGTTCTTC
CASWGRGALYSYNEQFF
>few|-|TRBJ2-7|TRBV5-6
TGTGCCAGCAGCTTGGATGCAGGGGACGAGCAGTACTTC
CASSLDAGDEQYF
>-|-|TRBJ2-1|TRBV2
TGTGCCAGCAGTGGGGACGGGGATAATGAGCAGTTCTTC
CASSGDGDNEQFF
>few|-|TRBJ2-5|TRBV11-3
TGTGCCAGCAGCTCAGGACCCTTTGGGACCCAGTACTTC
CASSSGPFGTQYF
>-|-|TRBJ2-5|TRBV10-3
TGTGCCATCAGCTCGGATGGGAGGGAGACCCAGTACTTC
CAISSDGRETQYF
>-|TRBD2|TRBJ2-3|TRBV5-1
TGCGCCAGCAGCTTGGATAGCGGGGGGGCCACAGATACGCAGTATTTT
CASSLDSGGATDTQYF
>-|-|TRBJ2-1|TRBV12-3/TRBV12-4
TGTGCCAGCAGTCCGGGACACAAGCAGTTCTTC
CASSPGHKQFF
>many|-|TRBJ2-4|TRBV12-3/TRBV12-4
TGTGCCAGCAGCCCCCTCGCGAACATTCAGTACTTC
CASSPLANIQYF
>few|-|TRBJ1-2|TRBV6-5
TGTGCCAGCAGTTCTACAGGGCTCTATGGCTACACCTTC
CASSSTGLYGYTF
>few|-|TRBJ1-5|TRBV5-6
TGTGCCAGCAGCAAACGACGTCCCAGCAATCAGCCCCAGCATTTT
CASSKRRPSNQPQHF
>-|-|TRBJ2-7|TRBV20-1
TGCAGTGTGGACAGATCCTACGAGCAGTACTTC
CSVDRSYEQYF
>-|TRBD2|TRBJ2-3|TRBV6-5
TGTGCCAGCAGACGGGGACTAGCGGGGACAGATACGCAGTATTTT
CASRRGLAGTDTQYF
>few|-|TRBJ1-5|TRBV7-9
TGTGCCAGCAGCCCCTATGACCCCAATCAGCCCCAGCATTTT
CASSPYDPNQPQHF
>-|TRBD1|TRBJ2-7|TRBV13
TGTGCCAGCAGCGGGACAGGGGTTGCGTACGAGCAGTACTTC
CASSGTGVAYEQYF
>few|-|TRBJ1-1|TRBV5-1
TGCGCCAGCAGCCGGAATTGGGGTGGCACTGAAGCTTTCTTT
CASSRNWGGTEAFF
>-|-|TRBJ1-6|TRBV5-8
TGTGCCAGCAGCTTGGAAGGGGGGCGACGTTATTCACCCCTCCACTTT
CASSLEGGRRYSPLHF
>-|-|TRBJ1-1|TRBV20-1
TGCAGTGCTAGTTCCCCAGCATCGCCTTTGGGCACTGAAGCTTTCTTT
CSASSPASPLGTEAFF
>few|-|TRBJ2-6|TRBV30
TGTGCCTGGAGTGTACGGCCGGGTCAGAAGTCCCACTCTGGGGCCAACGTCCTGACTTTC
CAWSVRPGQKSHSGANVLTF
>-|TRBD2|TRBJ2-7|TRBV20-1
TGCAGTGCTAGATCCCTAGCGGGAGGGTATGAGCAGTACTTC
CSARSLAGGYEQYF
>-|-|TRBJ1-4|TRBV28
TGTGCCAGCAGTTTATTGGGGGCGAAGGGTGAAAAACTGTTTTTT
CASSLLGAKGEKLFF
>-|TRBD2|TRBJ2-2|TRBV9
TGTGCCAGTAGCGGGAGTGCGTCGTCCGGGGAGCTGTTTTTT
CASSGSASSGELFF
>few|-|TRBJ2-6|TRBV30
TGTGCCTGGAGTGTCGGGTTCAGCTCTGGGGCCAACGTCCTGACTTTC
CAWSVGFSSGANVLTF
>-|-|TRBJ1-4|TRBV5-1
TGCGCCAGTAAACAGGGAATTAATGAAAAACTGTTTTTT
CASKQGINEKLFF
>many|-|TRBJ2-7|TRBV4-1
TGCGCCAGCAGCCACCCCGGGACCCACGAGCAGTACTTC
CASSHPGTHEQYF
>-|-|TRBJ1-6|TRBV7-8
TGTGCCAGCAGCTTAGTTCTGGACTCACCCCTCCACTTT
CASSLVLDSPLHF
>-|-|TRBJ1-3|TRBV19
TGTGCCAGTCGACGGAGCTCTGGAAACACCATATATTTT
CASRRSSGNTIYF
>-|TRBD1|TRBJ1-2|TRBV5-6
TGTGCCAGCAGCGAAGGACAGGGCTTTGGCTACACCTTC
CASSEGQGFGYTF
>-|-|TRBJ1-2|TRBV20-1
TGCAGTGCTAGAGGGGGAAGTGGGTATGGCTACACCTTC
CSARGGSGYGYTF
>few|-|TRBJ1-1|TRBV7-6
TGTGCCAGCAGCTTAACGGCAGGCATGAACACTGAAGCTTTCTTT
CASSLTAGMNTEAFF
>-|-|TRBJ2-3|TRBV12-3/TRBV12-4
TGTGCCAGCAGTTTACGGGCGATAGGCACAGATACGCAGTATTTT
CASSLRAIGTDTQYF
>few|-|TRBJ1-3|TRBV12-3/TRBV12-4
TGTGCCAGCAGTCCACAGCTCTTCTCTGGAAACACCATATATTTT
CASSPQLFSGNTIYF
>-|-|TRBJ1-2|TRBV12-3/TRBV12-4
TGTGCCAGCAGTCCCCACAACTATGGCTACACCTTC
CASSPHNYGYTF
>-|TRBD1|TRBJ1-1|TRBV6-6
TGTGCCAGCAGGGGGGACAGTGGGCCCCTTTTAACTGAAGCTTTCTTT
CASRGDSGPLLTEAFF
>few|-|TRBJ1-1|TRBV10-3
TGTGCCATCAGTGAGTCGGGGGGGAAGAACACTGAAGCTTTCTTT
CAISESGGKNTEAFF
>-|-|TRBJ2-7|TRBV20-1
TGCAGTGCTAGAGATCTCGACCGGAACACCTACGAGCAGTACTTC
CSARDLDRNTYEQYF
>-|TRBD1|TRBJ2-7|TRBV5-1
TGCGCCAGCAGCACGACAGGGGGCCTCTACGAGCAGTACTTC
CASSTTGGLYEQYF
>-|-|TRBJ2-1|TRBV4-1
TGCGCCAGCATCCAAGATGACGGGGCGGCCTACAATGAGCAGTTCTTC
CASIQDDGAAYNEQFF
>few|-|TRBJ1-6|TRBV7-3
TGTGCCAGCAGCGAAGGGGCTACGAATTCACCCCTCCACTTT
CASSEGATNSPLHF
>few|TRBD2|TRBJ2-5|TRBV12-3/TRBV12-4
TGTGCCAGCAGTGCACTAGCGGGGATAGAGACCCAGTACTTC
CASSALAGIETQYF
>-|-|TRBJ1-1|TRBV29-1
TGCAGCGTTGTCAGTCAAGGGGGCACTGAAGCTTTCTTT
CSVVSQGGTEAFF
>-|-|TRBJ2-2|TRBV25-1
TGTGCCAGCAGTGAAGGCGGAGAAGGGACCGGGGAGCTGTTTTTT
CASSEGGEGTGELFF